This is a list of T cell receptor beta chains from one sample in a study of blood T cell repertoires in COVID-19. Libraries were prepared by immunoSEQ multiplex PCR; TCRdb keeps only in-frame clonotypes and omits some of them. The table lists tens of thousands of clones, 88% of them singletons. The sequencing sample was made of peripheral blood. These receptor sequences come from a human donor in a cohort sampled during active COVID-19. CDR3s include the opening cysteine and the closing phenylalanine or tryptophan. Each record gives: V gene, J gene, CDR3 protein.

TRBV6-5	TRBJ2-3	CASSTSITDTQYF
TRBV5-6	TRBJ1-1	CASRFGRGSNTEAFF
TRBV6-5	TRBJ1-2	CASSYSGTGGLYGYTF
TRBV30	TRBJ2-3	CAWSAPSKNTDTQYF
TRBV30	TRBJ1-6	CAWSEPGQGNSPLHF
TRBV11-2	TRBJ2-7	CASSPFSGVSYEQYF
TRBV20-1	TRBJ2-7	CSARTGYEQYF
TRBV11-3	TRBJ2-4	CASSLEGETEKYF
TRBV7-2	TRBJ1-1	CASSLMEGTEAFF
TRBV18	TRBJ2-1	CASSPLAGVVKVEQFF
TRBV10-1	TRBJ2-2	CASSERRTGELFF
TRBV9	TRBJ1-1	CASSDGTGQNTEAFF
TRBV30	TRBJ2-1	CAWSVGLARDNEQFF
TRBV4-3	TRBJ1-1	CASSQGTMNTEAFF
TRBV21-1	TRBJ2-3	CASSNAGPRTDTQYF
TRBV24-1	TRBJ1-2	CATSDLLRTAPYGYTF
TRBV19	TRBJ1-5	CASSKGAGNQPQHF
TRBV11-2	TRBJ1-1	CASSLNLNTEAFF
TRBV6-4	TRBJ1-2	CASSEGQGTYGYTF
TRBV6-5	TRBJ2-2	CASRKWTANTGELFF
TRBV11-1	TRBJ2-7	CASSLTWTGTYEQYF
TRBV5-1	TRBJ2-7	CASSLNSLGGEQYF
TRBV18	TRBJ2-7	CASSLYRGYEQYF
TRBV5-5	TRBJ2-1	CASSFGGGGNEQFF
TRBV5-1	TRBJ1-5	CASTHRGELGVDQPQHF
TRBV4-3	TRBJ2-3	CASSQWFGGGADTQYF
TRBV12-3/TRBV12-4	TRBJ2-1	CASSPQGPNEQFF
TRBV27	TRBJ1-2	CASSSSAGARGYTF
TRBV20-1	TRBJ1-6	CSARNPTVLHF
TRBV19	TRBJ1-4	CASSSGQGANEKLFF
TRBV19	TRBJ2-1	CASSMLAGGYNEQFF
TRBV11-3	TRBJ2-6	CASSSRQGNSGANVLTF
TRBV6-6	TRBJ1-5	CASSLAGLQHF
TRBV4-1	TRBJ2-7	CASSRGTGTYEQYF
TRBV29-1	TRBJ1-1	CSVELPGEAFF
TRBV6-5	TRBJ1-2	CASRNPGGRDYTF
TRBV7-9	TRBJ1-5	CASRRSGALDQPQHF
TRBV9	TRBJ2-3	CASSVAASGGLTDTQYF
TRBV19	TRBJ1-2	CASSLTGTVNYGYTF
TRBV2	TRBJ2-7	CASSGEAEQYF